One and the same sample provided the 22 T cell receptor beta chains below, sequenced in a study of beta chain features in type 1 diabetes. TCRB transcripts that were expressed got sequenced, as all of the isolated RNA had been reverse transcribed. The table came from immunoSEQ multiplex PCR; TCRdb's copy has only in-frame clones and leaves some out. The repertoire includes under 450,000 clones, about 15% of them detected once, and 0.03% to 0.04% sits in the top ten. Source material: naive CD4+ T cells from blood. Receptors were obtained from a man aged 25 to 40 in good health.

This clone was found many times. The genes are TRBV29-1 and TRBJ2-3; no reliable D call. This CDR3 has 16 residues. Germline V gene data show CDR1 as SQVTM and CDR2 as ANQGSEA. Trimming stripped 3 bases from V and 2 bases from J, with 18 bases between. The CDR3 protein is CSVENVYRQITDTQYF. The DNA for the CDR3 is TGCAGCGTTGAGAACGTGTACAGACAAATCACAGATACGCAGTATTTT.

This sequence joins TRBV29-1 and TRBJ2-2, with 10 bases matching TRBD1. V lost 7 bases, J lost 3 bases, and 5 bases stayed unmatched. This CDR3 spans 14 amino acids. Looked up from germline, CDR1 is SQVTM and CDR2 is ANQGSEA. The CDR3 DNA reads TGCAGCGCCGACAGGGGGCTGGACACCGGGGAGCTGTTTTTT. Translation gives CSADRGLDTGELFF.

The rearrangement joins TRBV9 to TRBJ1-6; the D is unclear. CDR1 is SGDLS and CDR2 is YYNGEE in the germline V gene. The CDR3 covers 15 residues. The germline V and J ends were trimmed by 0 bases and 5 bases, with 9 bases remaining between them. In nucleotides, the CDR3 is TGTGCCAGCAGCGTAGGGGCGTTAGATAATTCACCCCTCCACTTT. Translating gives CASSVGALDNSPLHF.

This chain links TRBV9 with TRBJ2-7; TRBD1 might be the D (5 bases). Trimming left V 5 bases short and J 8 bases short, with 26 bases between. From germline, CDR1 is SGDLS and CDR2 YYNGEE. This CDR3 region has 16 residues. Here the CDR3 DNA reads TGTGCCAGCAGTGCAGATGTTTCGTTGACAGCTACGAAGCAGTACTTC. Protein product: CASSADVSLTATKQYF. Looking up the rest from reference TRBV9 and TRBJ2-7 gives the full variable domain: DSGVTQTPKHLITATGQRVTLRCSPRSGDLSVYWYQQSLDQGLQFLIQYYNGEERAKGNILERFSAQQFPDLHSELNLSSLELGDSALYFCASSADVSLTATKQYFGPGTRLTVT.

The rearrangement uses TRBV14 and TRBJ1-1, with 7 bases that match TRBD1. The CDR3 runs to 17 residues. V lost 4 bases, J lost 1 base, and 12 bases stayed unmatched. The germline V gene encodes CDR1 SGHDN and CDR2 FVKESK. CDR3 sequence (DNA): TGTGCCAGCAGCCTAGAAAGACAGGGTCGCCGGAACACTGAAGCTTTCTTT. It specifies CASSLERQGRRNTEAFF. Filled out from reference TRBV14 and TRBJ1-1, the complete variable domain reads EAGVTQFPSHSVIEKGQTVTLRCDPISGHDNLYWYRRVMGKEIKFLLHFVKESKQDESGMPNNRFLAERTGGTYSTLKVQPAELEDSGVYFCASSLERQGRRNTEAFFGQGTRLTVV.

The genes are TRBV28 and TRBJ1-2; D ambiguous. Trimming left V 3 bases short and J 4 bases short, with 18 bases between. The germline CDR1 and CDR2 sequences are MDHEN and SYDVKM. The CDR3 totals 16 residues. As DNA, the CDR3 is TGTGCCAGCAGTTTTCCGGCCGGCAGAAGAGGCTATGGCTACACCTTC. Amino acid sequence: CASSFPAGRRGYGYTF.

CDR3 in amino acids: CASSVATRGRFTGELFF. The CDR3 DNA is TGTGCCAGCAGCGTAGCGACCAGGGGGCGCTTCACCGGGGAGCTGTTTTTT. This chain links TRBV9 with TRBJ2-2, with 8 bases lining up with TRBD1. Germline loops: CDR1 SGDLS, CDR2 YYNGEE. V trimming: 0 bases; J trimming: 4 bases; junction bases outside the gene matches: 8. This CDR3 region has 17 residues.

The chain couples TRBV5-4 to TRBJ2-5, with 10 bases matching TRBD2. The germline V gene has CDR1 SGHNT and CDR2 YYREEE (reference sequence). The CDR3 spans 15 residues. With V trimmed by 6 bases and J by 9 bases, 14 bases remained unmatched. CDR3 coding DNA: TGTGCCAGCACGAACGGACTAGCGGAAAATAGGCCCCAGTACTTC. It is translated as CASTNGLAENRPQYF.

The rearrangement uses TRBV7-3 and TRBJ2-5; 7 bases align to TRBD2. The CDR3 has 16 residues. J gave up 2 bases and V 5 bases, and 11 bases lay outside the gene matches. Germline V lookup: CDR1 SGHTA, CDR2 FQGTGA. CDR3 nucleotides: TGTGCCAGCAGCCCTCGGACTAGAGGGGATCAAGAGACCCAGTACTTC. Protein product: CASSPRTRGDQETQYF.

CDR3 in amino acids: CASSVDLGASWANVLTF. DNA for the CDR3: TGTGCCAGCAGCGTAGATTTGGGAGCCAGTTGGGCCAACGTCCTGACTTTC. This chain uses TRBV9 with TRBJ2-6; possibly TRBD2 for D (5 bases). Germline CDR1 reads SGDLS; CDR2 reads YYNGEE. The CDR3 is 17 amino acids. Trimming cost V 0 bases and J 5 bases, with 15 bases left between them.

The chain couples TRBV5-4 to TRBJ2-2, with 7 bases that match TRBD1. Germline V gives CDR1 SGHNT, CDR2 YYREEE (reference sequence). The CDR3 sequence is 16 residues long. V gave up 4 bases and J gave up 3 bases; unmatched junction bases: 9. The CDR3 DNA reads as TGTGCCAGCAGCCAGCCGGGACAGAGCTACACCGGGGAGCTGTTTTTT. Protein: CASSQPGQSYTGELFF.

V is TRBV7-2 and J is TRBJ2-5; 8 bases fit TRBD2. CDR3 length: 15 residues. The ends lost 4 bases at V and 0 bases at J; junction bases unmatched: 4. Per the germline V gene, CDR1 is SGHTA and CDR2 is FQGNSA. The CDR3 nucleotides are TGTGCCAGCAGCTCAATCGGGAGGGACCAAGAGACCCAGTACTTC. Amino acid sequence: CASSSIGRDQETQYF.

This chain joins TRBV20-1 and TRBJ2-4, with 10 bases matching TRBD1. The germline CDR1 and CDR2 sequences are DFQATT and SNEGSKA (reference sequence). The CDR3 has 11 amino acids. The trim removed 7 bases at V and 9 bases at J, leaving 3 bases unmatched. CDR3 nucleotide sequence: TGCAGTGTGGGACAGGGGACCATTCAGTACTTC. Translated: CSVGQGTIQYF.

The CDR3 DNA reads TGTGCCAGTAGCCTGTCCGCCTATGGCTACACCTTC. As protein: CASSLSAYGYTF. The chain is built from TRBV19 and TRBJ1-2; D not resolved. The length of the CDR3 is 12 residues. The germline CDR1 and CDR2 sequences are LNHDA and SQIVND (reference sequence). With 6 bases removed from V and 4 bases from J, the gap between germline ends came to 9 bases.

This clone was counted a few times. Relative to the germline gene, one junction end is altered; a read error may explain this. The gene calls are TRBV7-9 and TRBJ2-1, with D uncertain. This CDR3 spans 11 amino acids. The germline V gene encodes CDR1 SEHNR and CDR2 FQNEAQ (reference sequence). The CDR3 loop reads CASRSYNEQFF. The CDR3 nucleotides are TGTGCCAGCAGGTCCTATAATGAGCAGTTCTTC.

This chain joins TRBV4-2 and TRBJ2-1, with no clear D. Per germline, CDR1 LGHNA and CDR2 YNFKEQ. This CDR3 spans 11 amino acids. The V and J ends lost 0 bases and 12 bases respectively, with 6 bases between them. Here the CDR3 reads CASSQDSRQFF. CDR3 in DNA: TGTGCCAGCAGCCAAGATAGTAGGCAGTTCTTC.

The chain uses TRBV25-1 and TRBJ2-5; TRBD1 matches 7 bases. V was clipped by 6 bases and J by 6 bases; unmatched bases: 13. Germline CDR1 MGHDK, CDR2 SYGVNS. The CDR3 runs 15 residues. DNA of the CDR3: TGTGCCAGCAGCGACCCCAGGGGGATGGCGAAGACCCAGTACTTC. This sequence encodes CASSDPRGMAKTQYF.

The chain links TRBV7-9 to TRBJ1-1; D gene unclear. Germline V gene data show CDR1 as SEHNR and CDR2 as FQNEAQ (reference sequence). The CDR3 is 14 residues long. Deletions cut 2 bases from V and 1 base from J, with 8 bases between. DNA of the CDR3: TGTGCCAGCAGCTTAATACCAGAGAACACTGAAGCTTTCTTT. Protein: CASSLIPENTEAFF. The full variable domain, rest sourced from reference TRBV7-9 and TRBJ1-1, is DTGVSQNPRHKITKRGQNVTFRCDPISEHNRLYWYRQTLGQGPEFLTYFQNEAQLEKSRLLSDRFSAERPKGSFSTLEIQRTEQGDSAMYLCASSLIPENTEAFFGQGTRLTVV.

This clone was counted a few times. This chain uses TRBV20-1 with TRBJ2-1; possible D gene TRBD2, 6 bases. Germline assignment: CDR1 DFQATT and CDR2 SNEGSKA (reference sequence). This CDR3 region has 11 residues. V shed 5 bases and J shed 8 bases, with 10 bases lying between them. The CDR3 reads CSASRRDEQFF. Here the CDR3 DNA reads TGCAGTGCTTCGCGGAGGGATGAGCAGTTCTTC.

This sequence joins TRBV9 and TRBJ1-2; D gene unclear. Germline V CDR1 and CDR2: SGDLS, YYNGEE. V gave up 0 bases and J gave up 2 bases, with 14 bases separating them. The CDR3 runs 16 residues. This CDR3 reads CASSVGVSAVNYGYTF. The CDR3 coding sequence is TGTGCCAGCAGCGTAGGCGTCAGTGCTGTAAACTATGGCTACACCTTC.

The rearrangement links TRBV7-2 to TRBJ2-2; D not certain. Germline V CDR1 and CDR2: SGHTA, FQGNSA. The CDR3 contains 13 residues. V lost 7 bases, J lost 6 bases, and 12 bases lay in between. The CDR3 bases are TGTGCCAGCACCGTCCAGGACGCCGGGGAGCTGTTTTTT. This sequence encodes CASTVQDAGELFF.

This clone was found many times. The chain carries TRBV29-1 and TRBJ2-6, with D uncertain. CDR1 is SQVTM and CDR2 is ANQGSEA in the germline V gene. The CDR3 covers 13 residues. V lost 4 bases, J lost 4 bases, and 8 bases lay in between. The CDR3 sequence is CSVAVGGANVLTF. For the CDR3, the DNA is TGCAGCGTTGCCGTGGGAGGGGCCAACGTCCTGACTTTC.